The rows below give T cell receptor beta chains drawn from one sample of a study of cytomegalovirus exposure and HLA in healthy donors. Data came from immunoSEQ multiplex PCR; TCRdb stores just in-frame clones and leaves some out. This table has approximately 110,000 clones, 77% appearing once. The sequenced material came from PBMCs. These receptors came from a middle-aged woman in good health and CMV-seropositive. Both conserved end residues are part of each CDR3. Each record gives: V gene, J gene, D gene, clone size, CDR3 DNA, CDR3 protein. The D gene is left open where the match is weak. Rows may omit the clone size; those that give it use once, few, many or a size class.

TRBV5-1	TRBJ2-5	.	.	TGCGCCAGCAGCACGGACTCCCTGGGGAAGACCCAGTACTTC	CASSTDSLGKTQYF
TRBV25-1	TRBJ2-3	.	.	TGTGCCCATGTGCCAGGGGCCTCAGATACGCAGTATTTT	CAHVPGASDTQYF
TRBV28	TRBJ2-4	.	.	TGTGCCAGCAGTGGGCCGGGACAAGAAGAAAACATTCAGTACTTC	CASSGPGQEENIQYF
TRBV13	TRBJ1-2	TRBD1	once	TGTGCCAGCACCCTCGGGACAGGGTTTCATGGCTACACCTTC	CASTLGTGFHGYTF
TRBV28	TRBJ2-7	.	few	TGTGCCAGCAACCCCGCCGGGAGCCGGTCGCATGAGCAGTACTTC	CASNPAGSRSHEQYF
TRBV18	TRBJ2-3	TRBD2	once	TGTGCCAGCTCACCTACACCCGGGACTAGCGGGAGTTCAGGAGATACGCAGTATTTT	CASSPTPGTSGSSGDTQYF
TRBV6-5	TRBJ2-7	.	.	TGTGCCAGCAGTTACTCGGAGGGAACCTCGCGCGTGCAGTACTTC	CASSYSEGTSRVQYF
TRBV4-1	TRBJ2-7	.	.	TGCGCCAGCAGCCCAACTCGGGACATAAGCCACGAGCAGTACTTC	CASSPTRDISHEQYF
TRBV28	TRBJ2-7	.	once	TGTGCCAGCAGCTCCCCGGGGGAGGCCTACGAGCAGTACTTC	CASSSPGEAYEQYF
TRBV5-1	TRBJ2-6	.	.	TGCGCCAGCAGCTTGGCCGGAGTGGGCGCGGGCGTCCTGACTTTC	CASSLAGVGAGVLTF
TRBV30	TRBJ2-3	TRBD2	.	TGTGCCTGGAGTTCCAATAGCGGGAGGAGCACAGATACGCAGTATTTT	CAWSSNSGRSTDTQYF